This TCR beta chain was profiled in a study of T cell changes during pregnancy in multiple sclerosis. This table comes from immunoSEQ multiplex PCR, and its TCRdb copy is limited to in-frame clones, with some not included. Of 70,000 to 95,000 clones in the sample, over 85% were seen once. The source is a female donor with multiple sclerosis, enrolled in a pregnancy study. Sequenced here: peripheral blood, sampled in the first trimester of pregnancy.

CDR3 protein: CASSQDPQSGTYEQYF. Written as DNA, the CDR3 is TGCGCCAGCAGCCAAGATCCCCAGTCAGGGACCTACGAGCAGTACTTC. V is TRBV4-1 and J is TRBJ2-7, with D perhaps TRBD1 (5 bases). Per the germline V gene, CDR1 is MGHRA and CDR2 is YSYEKL. This CDR3 is 16 amino acids long. V lost 0 bases, J lost 2 bases, and 14 bases lay in between.